The 25 T cell receptor beta chains listed next were all sequenced from one sample in a study of Ad26.COV2.S vaccination and SARS-CoV-2 variants. As to treatment: roughly 18 received Ad26.COV2.S at low or high dose, single or two shots; roughly five received placebo; per-sample allocation not given. Sample collection was performed on day 63 after the first vaccine or placebo injection. Here immunoSEQ multiplex PCR was the method, and the copy in TCRdb shows in-frame clones only, minus some. The sample contains around 250,000 clones, 87% of which appear only once. Source: peripheral blood, taken in a trial of Ad26.COV2.S vaccine versus placebo. These receptor sequences come from a person between 18 and 59 years old who received the Ad26.COV2.S COVID-19 vaccine or a placebo.

This clone showed up just a few times. The V call is TRBV4-1, the J call TRBJ1-6; D remains unclear. Trimming pared 1 base from V and 6 bases from J, leaving 1 base between. The CDR3 is 12 amino acids. Germline V gene data show CDR1 as MGHRA and CDR2 as YSYEKL. The CDR3 DNA is TGCGCCAGCAGCCAAGTTAATTCACCCCTCCACTTT. It is translated as CASSQVNSPLHF.

The V and J genes are TRBV5-6 and TRBJ1-1; no definite D call. Trimming took off 0 bases at V and 0 bases at J, with 9 bases between the two ends. CDR1 is SGHDT, CDR2 YYEEEE, per germline. The CDR3 is made up of 15 amino acids. The CDR3 sequence is CASSLDLGLNTEAFF. In nucleotides, the CDR3 is TGTGCCAGCAGCTTGGATCTGGGGTTGAACACTGAAGCTTTCTTT. Full variable domain (rest looked up from reference TRBV5-6 and TRBJ1-1): DAGVTQSPTHLIKTRGQQVTLRCSPKSGHDTVSWYQQALGQGPQFIFQYYEEEERQRGNFPDRFSGHQFPNYSSELNVNALLLGDSALYLCASSLDLGLNTEAFFGQGTRLTVV.

CDR3 sequence (DNA): TGTGCCAGCAGTTACTCCGGGACAGGGGTAGCCAAAAACATTCAGTACTTC. This gives the protein CASSYSGTGVAKNIQYF. The chain is built from TRBV6-2 or TRBV6-3 and TRBJ2-4, with TRBD1 matching 10 bases. CDR1 is MNHEY, CDR2 SVGEGT, per germline. V lost 0 bases and J lost 0; bases outside the gene matches: 2. This CDR3 is built from 17 residues.

V is TRBV5-4 and J is TRBJ2-7; 7 nucleotides line up with TRBD2. The germline CDR1 and CDR2 sequences are SGHNT and YYREEE (reference sequence). CDR3 length: 13 residues. V trimming: 2 bases; J trimming: 6 bases; junction bases outside the gene matches: 5. The CDR3 DNA reads TGTGCCAGCAGCTTAGCGGGAATGGGCGAGCAGTACGTC. Its translation: CASSLAGMGEQYV.

The chain joins TRBV19 to TRBJ2-2; 7 nucleotides match TRBD2. The CDR3 spans 16 residues. Germline loops: CDR1 LNHDA, CDR2 SQIVND (reference sequence). V trimming: 5 bases; J trimming: 6 bases; junction bases outside the gene matches: 12. The DNA of the CDR3 is TGTGCCAGTAGTCCCCTCGAGGCTAGCGGATCCGGGGAGCTGTTTTTT. It yields the protein CASSPLEASGSGELFF.

This chain uses TRBV6-1 with TRBJ2-7; 7 bases line up with TRBD2. This CDR3 is 14 amino acids long. V trimming: 3 bases; J trimming: 1 base; junction bases outside the gene matches: 3. Per the germline V gene, CDR1 is MNHNS and CDR2 is SASEGT. As DNA, the CDR3 is TGTGCCAGCAGTGACGGGGGGTGGTCCTACGAGCAGTACGTC. Translating gives CASSDGGWSYEQYV.

The CDR3 bases are TGTGCCACTACACAGGGAGCTAACTATAATTCACCCCTCCACTTT. Translated: CATTQGANYNSPLHF. The V call is TRBV6-5, the J call TRBJ1-6, with D possibly matching TRBD1 (6 bases). From germline, CDR1 is MNHEY and CDR2 SVGAGI. Trimming took 10 bases from V and 3 from J, leaving 16 bases between them. This CDR3 contains 15 residues.

Here the CDR3 reads CASSGEGADTQYF. Here the CDR3 DNA reads TGTGCCAGCAGCGGGGAGGGGGCTGATACGCAGTATTTT. The rearrangement uses TRBV11-3 and TRBJ2-3, with D tentatively TRBD1 or TRBD2 (7 bases each). The CDR3 consists of 13 residues. Trimming removed 5 bases from V and 6 bases from J, with 12 bases in between. Germline CDR1 SGHNT, CDR2 YENEEA.

The chain recombines TRBV6-5 with TRBJ1-2; weak D call: TRBD1 (6 bases). V lost 6 bases and J 0 bases, leaving 8 bases between the germline ends. This CDR3 is built from 13 residues. The germline gives CDR1 MNHEY, CDR2 SVGAGI. The CDR3 DNA follows: TGTGCCAGCAGACAGGGAGCTAACTATGGCTACACCTTC. Translation: CASRQGANYGYTF.

The chain combines TRBV12-5 with TRBJ2-3, with 12 bases aligning to TRBD2. J lost 9 bases, V lost 0 bases, and 7 bases had no gene match. CDR3 length: 16 amino acids. Per germline, CDR1 LGHNT and CDR2 FRNRAP. CDR3 DNA: TGTGCTAGTGGTTTGGTTCTAGCGGGGGGGCTGGGCACGCAGTATTTT. It encodes CASGLVLAGGLGTQYF. The whole variable domain, remainder taken from reference TRBV12-5 and TRBJ2-3, is DARVTQTPRHKVTEMGQEVTMRCQPILGHNTVFWYRQTMMQGLELLAYFRNRAPLDDSGMPKDRFSAEMPDATLATLKIQPSEPRDSAVYFCASGLVLAGGLGTQYFGPGTRLTVL.

Concerning this clone itself: Other nucleotide sequences in the sample specify the same CDR3. The chain combines TRBV6-5 with TRBJ1-2; TRBD1 agrees at 8 bases. CDR1 MNHEY and CDR2 SVGAGI come from the germline V gene. The CDR3 extends over 12 amino acids. With V trimmed by 4 bases and J by 7 bases, 2 bases remained unmatched. The DNA for the CDR3 is TGTGCCAGCAGTTCGGACAGGGTTGGCTACACCTTC. This translates into CASSSDRVGYTF.

This chain uses TRBV5-1 with TRBJ1-2; D may be TRBD1 (6 bases). Deletions cut 4 bases from V and 4 bases from J, with 20 bases between. Germline CDR1 is SGHRS and CDR2 is YFSETQ. CDR3 length: 16 amino acids. Here the CDR3 DNA reads TGCGCCAGCAGCCCCAGCCCGGGACAAACCTTCTATGGCTACACCTTC. Translating gives CASSPSPGQTFYGYTF. The full variable domain, rest sourced from reference TRBV5-1 and TRBJ1-2, is KAGVTQTPRYLIKTRGQQVTLSCSPISGHRSVSWYQQTPGQGLQFLFEYFSETQRNKGNFPGRFSGRQFSNSRSEMNVSTLELGDSALYLCASSPSPGQTFYGYTFGSGTRLTVV.

This clone was recorded only once. The CDR3 DNA follows: TGTGCCAGCAGCTTAGGTGGTGACAAGTCCGGGAGAGAGCAGTACGTC. This sequence encodes CASSLGGDKSGREQYV. The chain uses TRBV7-9 and TRBJ2-7; possibly TRBD2 for D (6 bases). The CDR3 is 16 residues long. Trimming took off 1 base at V and 7 bases at J, with 20 bases between the two ends. Germline V lookup: CDR1 SEHNR, CDR2 FQNEAQ (reference sequence).

This clone was seen a few times. The chain joins TRBV12-5 to TRBJ2-1; D might be TRBD2 (5 bases). Germline V gene data show CDR1 as LGHNT and CDR2 as FRNRAP. Trimming removed 1 base at V and 2 bases at J, with 12 bases between. The CDR3 has 16 residues. The CDR3 DNA follows: TGTGCTAGTGGTTTGGACTGGCCGGGGACCTACAATGAGCAGTTCTTC. Amino acid sequence: CASGLDWPGTYNEQFF.

The genes are TRBV19 and TRBJ1-4; tentative D call: TRBD1 (5 bases). The germline gives CDR1 LNHDA, CDR2 SQIVND (reference sequence). Trimming took 4 bases from V and 3 from J, leaving 6 bases between them. This CDR3 has 13 amino acids. In DNA, the CDR3 is TGTGCCAGTAGTACAGGGCCTAATGAAAAACTGTTTTTT. It is translated as CASSTGPNEKLFF.

The rearrangement links TRBV29-1 to TRBJ2-5; the match to TRBD1 covers 7 bases. The J segment lost 5 bases and the V segment lost 5 bases, leaving 5 bases of the junction unmatched. Germline assignment: CDR1 SQVTM and CDR2 ANQGSEA. CDR3 size: 12 residues. This chain's CDR3 is CSVNRGGETQYF. The CDR3 bases are TGCAGCGTTAACAGGGGTGGCGAGACCCAGTACTTC.

This rearrangement joins TRBV7-2 to TRBJ2-3, with D perhaps matching TRBD2 (5 bases). Looked up from germline, CDR1 is SGHTA and CDR2 is FQGNSA. The CDR3 is 15 residues long. The chain's CDR3 is CASSRATRATDTQYF. CDR3 bases: TGTGCTTCTTCTCGGGCTACGCGGGCCACAGATACGCAGTATTTT.

The genes are TRBV18 and TRBJ1-3; no clear D. The length of the CDR3 is 14 residues. Germline values: CDR1 KGHSH, CDR2 LQKENI. Trimming removed 5 bases at V and 0 bases at J, with 8 bases between. The CDR3 spells CASSRANSGNTIYF. The CDR3 DNA reads TGTGCCAGCTCAAGGGCGAACTCTGGAAACACCATATATTTT.

This clone was observed once. V is TRBV24-1 and J is TRBJ2-3; D may correspond to TRBD1 or TRBD2 (6 bases each). Germline CDR1 is KGHDR and CDR2 is SFDVKD. Trimming shortened V by 7 bases and J by 6 bases, and 22 bases separated the two germline ends. The CDR3 spans 16 residues. The CDR3 bases are TGTGCCACCAGCCCCCCCGGGGGCCGGAGCGGGGATACGCAGTATTTT. Its translation is CATSPPGGRSGDTQYF.

The rearrangement joins TRBV7-9 to TRBJ2-7, with 7 bases lining up with TRBD1. J lost 0 bases, V lost 2 bases, and 7 bases had no gene match. This CDR3 is 16 amino acids long. Germline values: CDR1 SEHNR, CDR2 FQNEAQ (reference sequence). CDR3 nucleotide sequence: TGTGCCAGCAGCTTAAGGGGGTGGGACAGCTCCTACGAGCAGTACTTC. It specifies CASSLRGWDSSYEQYF.

The V call is TRBV7-3, the J call TRBJ2-1; D is undetermined. The V gene lost 5 bases and the J gene lost 9 bases, with 11 bases spanning the gap. The germline CDR1 and CDR2 sequences are SGHTA and FQGTGA. The CDR3 spans 12 residues. CDR3 sequence (DNA): TGTGCCAGCAGCCTTGGTCCGACTGAGCAGTTCTTC. Translating gives CASSLGPTEQFF. The complete variable domain, with remaining parts taken from reference TRBV7-3 and TRBJ2-1, reads GAGVSQTPSNKVTEKGKYVELRCDPISGHTALYWYRQSLGQGPEFLIYFQGTGAADDSGLPNDRFFAVRPEGSVSTLKIQRTERGDSAVYLCASSLGPTEQFFGPGTRLTVL.

For the CDR3, the DNA is TGCGCCAGCAGCCCCGGGAGTGGGTCCTTGGAGACCCAGTACTTC. Amino acid sequence: CASSPGSGSLETQYF. The chain couples TRBV5-1 to TRBJ2-5; TRBD2 is a possible D gene (6 bases). The V and J ends lost 4 bases and 5 bases respectively, with 18 bases between them. Germline V gene sequence: CDR1 SGHRS, CDR2 YFSETQ. The CDR3 is 15 residues long.

The chain recombines TRBV18 with TRBJ1-5, with TRBD1 matching 8 bases. The germline V gene encodes CDR1 KGHSH and CDR2 LQKENI. The CDR3 spans 14 residues. V was pared by 2 bases and J by 6 bases, with 3 bases of the junction left unmatched. DNA of the CDR3: TGTGCCAGCTCACCATCCCAGGGGGCTCAGCCCCAGCATTTT. Encoded protein: CASSPSQGAQPQHF.

This clone was seen just once. The rearrangement joins TRBV27 to TRBJ1-2; D is uncertain. This CDR3 region has 14 residues. Germline values: CDR1 MNHEY, CDR2 SMNVEV (reference sequence). V lost 4 bases and J lost 2, with 11 bases in between. DNA for the CDR3: TGTGCCAGCAGTTCAAGCTCGGTCAACTATGGCTACACCTTC. It yields the protein CASSSSSVNYGYTF.

Only one count was recorded for this clone. The rearrangement links TRBV7-2 to TRBJ2-5; D not resolved. CDR1 and CDR2 (germline): SGHTA, FQGNSA. The CDR3 is made up of 12 amino acids. Trimming shortened V by 3 bases and J by 5 bases, and 7 bases separated the two germline ends. CDR3 DNA sequence: TGTGCCAGCAGCTTTGGCTACGAGACCCAGTACTTC. As protein: CASSFGYETQYF. The variable domain in full, with the rest retrieved from reference TRBV7-2 and TRBJ2-5, is GAGVSQSPSNKVTEKGKDVELRCDPISGHTALYWYRQSLGQGLEFLIYFQGNSAPDKSGLPSDRFSAERTGGSVSTLTIQRTQQEDSAVYLCASSFGYETQYFGPGTRLLVL.